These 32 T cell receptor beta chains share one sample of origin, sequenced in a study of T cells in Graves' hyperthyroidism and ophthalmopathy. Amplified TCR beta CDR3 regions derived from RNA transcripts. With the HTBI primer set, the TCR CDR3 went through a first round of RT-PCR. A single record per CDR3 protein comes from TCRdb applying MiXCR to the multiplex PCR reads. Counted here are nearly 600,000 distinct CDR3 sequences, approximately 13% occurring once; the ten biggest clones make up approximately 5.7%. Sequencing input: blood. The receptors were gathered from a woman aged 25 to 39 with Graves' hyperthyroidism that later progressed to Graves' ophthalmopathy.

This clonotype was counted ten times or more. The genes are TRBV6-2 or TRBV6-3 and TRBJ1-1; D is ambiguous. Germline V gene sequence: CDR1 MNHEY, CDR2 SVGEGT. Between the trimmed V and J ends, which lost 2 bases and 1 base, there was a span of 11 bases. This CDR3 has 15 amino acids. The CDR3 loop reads CASSYPPGPNTEAFF. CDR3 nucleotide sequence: TGTGCCAGCAGTTACCCCCCAGGACCGAACACTGAAGCTTTCTTT.

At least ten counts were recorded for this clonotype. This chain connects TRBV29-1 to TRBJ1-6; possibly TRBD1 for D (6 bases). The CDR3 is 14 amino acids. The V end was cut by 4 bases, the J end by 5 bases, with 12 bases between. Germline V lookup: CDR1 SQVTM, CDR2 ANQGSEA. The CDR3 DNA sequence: TGCAGCGTTGTAACAGGGACCGATAATTCACCCCTCCACTTT. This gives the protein CSVVTGTDNSPLHF.

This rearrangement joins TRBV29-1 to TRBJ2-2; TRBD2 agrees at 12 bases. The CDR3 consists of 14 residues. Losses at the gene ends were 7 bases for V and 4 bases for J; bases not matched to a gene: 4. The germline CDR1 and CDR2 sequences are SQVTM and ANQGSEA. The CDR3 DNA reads TGCAGCGCAGGACTAGCGGGGAGCACCGGGGAGCTGTTTTTT. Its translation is CSAGLAGSTGELFF.

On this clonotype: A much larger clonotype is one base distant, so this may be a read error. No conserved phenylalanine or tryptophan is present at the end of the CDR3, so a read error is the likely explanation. CDR3 protein: CAWEGREDYNEQFL. The CDR3 coding sequence is TGTGCCTGGGAGGGGCGGGAGGACTACAATGAGCAGTTCCTC. This chain links TRBV30 with TRBJ2-1; 8 bases align to TRBD2. Germline V gene sequence: CDR1 GTSNPN, CDR2 SVGIG (reference sequence). There are 14 residues in the CDR3. V shed 5 bases, J shed 3 bases, and the junction held 6 bases outside the gene matches.

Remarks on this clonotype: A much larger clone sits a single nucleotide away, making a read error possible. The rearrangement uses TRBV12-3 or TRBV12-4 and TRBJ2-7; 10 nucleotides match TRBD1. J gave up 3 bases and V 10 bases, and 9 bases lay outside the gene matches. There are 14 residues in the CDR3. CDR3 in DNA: TGTGCCAACAAAGACAGGGGGCATGGCTACGAGCAGTACTTC. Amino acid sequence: CANKDRGHGYEQYF.

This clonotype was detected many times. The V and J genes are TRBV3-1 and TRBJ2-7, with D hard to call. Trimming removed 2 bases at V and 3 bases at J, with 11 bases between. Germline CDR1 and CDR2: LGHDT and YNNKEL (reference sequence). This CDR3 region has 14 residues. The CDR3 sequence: CASSQNPRIYEQYF. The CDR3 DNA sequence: TGTGCCAGCAGCCAAAACCCCAGAATCTACGAGCAGTACTTC.

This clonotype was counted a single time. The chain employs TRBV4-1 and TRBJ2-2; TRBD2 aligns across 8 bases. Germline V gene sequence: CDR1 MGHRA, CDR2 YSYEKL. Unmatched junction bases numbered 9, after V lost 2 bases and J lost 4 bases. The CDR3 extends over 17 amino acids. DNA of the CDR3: TGCGCCAGCAGCCAACTTCCGGGAGGGCCGAGCACCGGGGAGCTGTTTTTT. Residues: CASSQLPGGPSTGELFF.

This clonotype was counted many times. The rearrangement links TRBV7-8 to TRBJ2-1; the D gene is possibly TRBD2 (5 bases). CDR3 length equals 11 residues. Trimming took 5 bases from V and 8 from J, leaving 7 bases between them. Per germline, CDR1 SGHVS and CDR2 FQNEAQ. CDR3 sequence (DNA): TGTGCCAGCAGCCCTAGCTATGAGCAGTTCTTC. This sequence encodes CASSPSYEQFF.

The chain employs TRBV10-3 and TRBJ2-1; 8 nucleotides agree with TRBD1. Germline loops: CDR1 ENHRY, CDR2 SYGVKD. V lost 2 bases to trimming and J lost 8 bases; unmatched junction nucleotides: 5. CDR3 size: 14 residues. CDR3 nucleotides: TGTGCCATCAGTGAGGGACAGGGTAGGGATGAGCAGTTCTTC. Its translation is CAISEGQGRDEQFF.

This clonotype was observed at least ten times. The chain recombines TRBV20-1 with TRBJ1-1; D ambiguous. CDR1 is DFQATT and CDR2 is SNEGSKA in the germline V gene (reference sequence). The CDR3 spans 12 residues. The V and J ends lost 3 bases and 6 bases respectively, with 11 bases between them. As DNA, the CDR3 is TGCAGTGCTAGGTCGGGGAATGCTGAAGCTTTCTTT. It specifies CSARSGNAEAFF.

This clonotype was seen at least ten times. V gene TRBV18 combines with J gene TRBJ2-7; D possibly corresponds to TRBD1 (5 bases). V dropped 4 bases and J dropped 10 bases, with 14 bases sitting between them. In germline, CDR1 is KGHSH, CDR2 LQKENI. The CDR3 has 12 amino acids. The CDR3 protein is CASSLSEGEQYF. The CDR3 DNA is TGTGCCAGCTCACTCTCCGAAGGGGAACAGTACTTC.

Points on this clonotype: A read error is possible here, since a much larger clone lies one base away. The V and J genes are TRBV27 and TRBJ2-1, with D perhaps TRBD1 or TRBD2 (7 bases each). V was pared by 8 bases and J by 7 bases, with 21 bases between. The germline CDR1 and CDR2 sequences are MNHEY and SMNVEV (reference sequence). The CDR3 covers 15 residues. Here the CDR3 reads CASVTCTGEGNEQFF. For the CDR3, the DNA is TGTGCCAGCGTGACTTGTACAGGGGAGGGGAATGAGCAGTTCTTC.

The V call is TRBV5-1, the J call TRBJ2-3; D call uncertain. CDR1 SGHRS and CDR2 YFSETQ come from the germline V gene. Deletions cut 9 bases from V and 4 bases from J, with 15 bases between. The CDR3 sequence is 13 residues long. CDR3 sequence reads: CATAPSIADTQYF. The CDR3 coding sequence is TGCGCCACCGCCCCCTCCATCGCAGATACGCAGTATTTT.

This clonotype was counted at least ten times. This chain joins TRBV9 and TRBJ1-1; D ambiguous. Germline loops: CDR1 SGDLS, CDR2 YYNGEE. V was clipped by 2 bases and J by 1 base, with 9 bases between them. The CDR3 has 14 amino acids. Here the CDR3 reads CASSVGHQNTEAFF. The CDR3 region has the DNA TGTGCCAGCAGCGTTGGTCACCAGAACACTGAAGCTTTCTTT. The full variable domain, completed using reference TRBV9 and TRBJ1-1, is DSGVTQTPKHLITATGQRVTLRCSPRSGDLSVYWYQQSLDQGLQFLIQYYNGEERAKGNILERFSAQQFPDLHSELNLSSLELGDSALYFCASSVGHQNTEAFFGQGTRLTVV.

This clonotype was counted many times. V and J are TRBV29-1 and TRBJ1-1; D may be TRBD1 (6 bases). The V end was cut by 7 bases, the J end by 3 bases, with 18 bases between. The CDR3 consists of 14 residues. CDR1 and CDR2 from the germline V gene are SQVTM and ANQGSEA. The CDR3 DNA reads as TGCAGCGCCATCAACAGGGCCTCGGACACTGAAGCTTTCTTT. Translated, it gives CSAINRASDTEAFF.

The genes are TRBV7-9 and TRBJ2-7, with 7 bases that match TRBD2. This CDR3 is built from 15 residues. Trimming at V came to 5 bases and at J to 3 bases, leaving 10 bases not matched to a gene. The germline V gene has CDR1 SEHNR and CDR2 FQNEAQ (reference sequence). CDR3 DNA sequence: TGTGCCAGCAGCAAAGGAGGCGGGAGAGGCTACGAGCAGTACTTC. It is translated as CASSKGGGRGYEQYF. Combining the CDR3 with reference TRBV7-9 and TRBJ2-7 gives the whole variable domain DTGVSQNPRHKITKRGQNVTFRCDPISEHNRLYWYRQTLGQGPEFLTYFQNEAQLEKSRLLSDRFSAERPKGSFSTLEIQRTEQGDSAMYLCASSKGGGRGYEQYFGPGTRLTVT.

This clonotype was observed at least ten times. CDR3 sequence (DNA): TGTGCCAGCAACTCCCGGGATCTAGCGGGAGGAGGGCAGTTCTTC. Translating it yields CASNSRDLAGGGQFF. V usage is TRBV28 and J usage is TRBJ2-1, with 11 nucleotides matching TRBD2. The CDR3 is 15 amino acids. The V and J ends lost 7 bases and 12 bases, in that order; junction bases with no gene match: 14. The germline gives CDR1 MDHEN, CDR2 SYDVKM.

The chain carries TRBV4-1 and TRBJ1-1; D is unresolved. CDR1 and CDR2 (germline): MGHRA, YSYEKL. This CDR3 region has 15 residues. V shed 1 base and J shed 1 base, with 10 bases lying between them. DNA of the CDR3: TGCGCCAGCAGCCAAGTTGGGTTAAGGAACACTGAAGCTTTCTTT. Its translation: CASSQVGLRNTEAFF.

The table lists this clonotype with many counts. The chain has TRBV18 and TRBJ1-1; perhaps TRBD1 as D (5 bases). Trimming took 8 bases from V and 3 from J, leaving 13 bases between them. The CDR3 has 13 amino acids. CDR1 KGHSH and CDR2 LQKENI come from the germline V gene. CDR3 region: CASRGGGDTEAFF. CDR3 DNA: TGTGCCAGCCGGGGGGGAGGAGACACTGAAGCTTTCTTT.

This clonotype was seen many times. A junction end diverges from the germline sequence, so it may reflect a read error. The CDR3: CASSSGQHLSSEQYF. CDR3 coding DNA: TGTGCCAGCAGCTCGGGTCAGCACCTGTCCTCCGAGCAGTACTTC. This chain links TRBV11-3 with TRBJ2-7; D unresolved. The CDR3 spans 15 residues. Germline V lookup: CDR1 SGHNT, CDR2 YENEEA. The full variable domain, with the rest looked up from reference TRBV11-3 and TRBJ2-7, is EAGVVQSPRYKIIEKKQPVAFWCNPISGHNTLYWYLQNLGQGPELLIRYENEEAVDDSQLPKDRFSAERLKGVDSTLKIQPAELGDSAVYLCASSSGQHLSSEQYFGPGTRLTVT.

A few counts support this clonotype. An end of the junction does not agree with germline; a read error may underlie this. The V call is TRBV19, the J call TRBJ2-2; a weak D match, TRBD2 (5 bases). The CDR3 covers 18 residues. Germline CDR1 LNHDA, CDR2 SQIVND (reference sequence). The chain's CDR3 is CASSIAATFLVNTGELLF. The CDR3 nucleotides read TGTGCCAGTAGTATAGCGGCGACATTCCTTGTGAACACCGGGGAGCTGCTTTTT.

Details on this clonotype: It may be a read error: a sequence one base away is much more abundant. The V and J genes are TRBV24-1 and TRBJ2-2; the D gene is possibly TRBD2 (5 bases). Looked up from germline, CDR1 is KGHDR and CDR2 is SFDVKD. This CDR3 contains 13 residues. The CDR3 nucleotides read TGTGCCACCACCCCGAGCTACACCGGGGAGCCGTTTTTT. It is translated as CATTPSYTGEPFF.

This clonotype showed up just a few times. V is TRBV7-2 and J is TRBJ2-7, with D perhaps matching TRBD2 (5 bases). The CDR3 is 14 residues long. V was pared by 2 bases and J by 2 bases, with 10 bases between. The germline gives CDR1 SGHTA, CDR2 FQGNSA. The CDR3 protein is CASSLRGGPYEQYF. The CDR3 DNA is TGTGCCAGCAGCTTACGAGGAGGCCCCTACGAGCAGTACTTC.

The CDR3 reads CATSRVAGGLYEQFF. In DNA form, the CDR3 reads TGTGCCACCAGCAGAGTAGCGGGAGGTTTGTATGAGCAGTTCTTC. The chain recombines TRBV15 with TRBJ2-1; 10 bases align to TRBD2. V lost 1 base to trimming and J lost 8 bases; unmatched junction nucleotides: 5. The CDR3 runs 15 residues. CDR1 is LNHNV, CDR2 YYDKDF, per germline (reference sequence). Looking up the rest from reference TRBV15 and TRBJ2-1 gives the full variable domain: DAMVIQNPRYQVTQFGKPVTLSCSQTLNHNVMYWYQQKSSQAPKLLFHYYDKDFNNEADTPDNFQSRRPNTSFCFLDIRSPGLGDTAMYLCATSRVAGGLYEQFFGPGTRLTVL.

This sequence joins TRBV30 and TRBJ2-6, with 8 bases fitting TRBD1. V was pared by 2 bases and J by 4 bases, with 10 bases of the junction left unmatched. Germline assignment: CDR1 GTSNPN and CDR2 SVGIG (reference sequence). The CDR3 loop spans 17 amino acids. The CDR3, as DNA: TGTGCCTGGAGTAGGACAGGGTCCTTTGCGGGGGCCAACGTCCTGACTTTC. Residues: CAWSRTGSFAGANVLTF.

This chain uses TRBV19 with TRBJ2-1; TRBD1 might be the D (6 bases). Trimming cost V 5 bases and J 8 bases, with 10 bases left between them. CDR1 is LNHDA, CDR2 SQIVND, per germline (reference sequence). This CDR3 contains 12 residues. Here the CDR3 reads CASSFHRDEQFF. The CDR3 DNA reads TGTGCCAGTAGTTTCCACAGGGATGAGCAGTTCTTC.

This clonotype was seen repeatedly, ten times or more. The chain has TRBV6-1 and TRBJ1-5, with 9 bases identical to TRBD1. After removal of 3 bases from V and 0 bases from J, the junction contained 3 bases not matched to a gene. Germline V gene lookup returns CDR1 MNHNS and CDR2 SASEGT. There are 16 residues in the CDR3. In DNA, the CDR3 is TGTGCCAGCAGTGAGCCGGGACAGGGTAGCAATCAGCCCCAGCATTTT. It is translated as CASSEPGQGSNQPQHF.

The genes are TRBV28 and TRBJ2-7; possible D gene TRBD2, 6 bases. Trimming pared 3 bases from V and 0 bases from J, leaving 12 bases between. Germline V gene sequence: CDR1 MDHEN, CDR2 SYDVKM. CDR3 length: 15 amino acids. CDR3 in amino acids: CASSFISGSSYEQYF. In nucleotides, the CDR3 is TGTGCCAGCAGTTTTATTAGCGGTAGCTCCTACGAGCAGTACTTC.

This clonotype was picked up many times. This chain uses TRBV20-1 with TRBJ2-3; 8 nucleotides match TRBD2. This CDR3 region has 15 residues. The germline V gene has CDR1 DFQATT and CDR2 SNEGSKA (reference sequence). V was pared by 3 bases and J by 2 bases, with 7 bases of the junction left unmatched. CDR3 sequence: CSARRGEGFTDTQYF. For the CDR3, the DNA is TGCAGTGCTAGGCGGGGGGAGGGGTTCACAGATACGCAGTATTTT.

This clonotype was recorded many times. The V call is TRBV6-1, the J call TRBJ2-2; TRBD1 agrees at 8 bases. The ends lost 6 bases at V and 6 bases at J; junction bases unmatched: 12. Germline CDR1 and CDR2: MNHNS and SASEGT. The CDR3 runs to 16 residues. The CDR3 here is CASRGQGALPSGELFF. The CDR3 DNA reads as TGTGCCAGCAGGGGTCAGGGGGCTCTACCTTCCGGGGAGCTGTTTTTT.

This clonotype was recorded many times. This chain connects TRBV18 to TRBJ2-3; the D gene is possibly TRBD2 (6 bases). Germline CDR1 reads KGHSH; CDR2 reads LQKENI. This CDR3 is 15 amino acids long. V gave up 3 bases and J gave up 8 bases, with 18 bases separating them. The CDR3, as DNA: TGTGCCAGCTCACCTACCCACGGTTCGGGGGTTACGCAGTATTTT. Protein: CASSPTHGSGVTQYF.

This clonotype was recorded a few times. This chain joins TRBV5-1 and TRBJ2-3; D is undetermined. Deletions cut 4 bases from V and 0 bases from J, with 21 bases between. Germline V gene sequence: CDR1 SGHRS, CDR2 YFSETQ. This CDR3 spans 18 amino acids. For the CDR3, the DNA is TGCGCCAGCAGCCCCAGTAGAGGTTCAACTCCCAGCACAGATACGCAGTATTTT. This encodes CASSPSRGSTPSTDTQYF.